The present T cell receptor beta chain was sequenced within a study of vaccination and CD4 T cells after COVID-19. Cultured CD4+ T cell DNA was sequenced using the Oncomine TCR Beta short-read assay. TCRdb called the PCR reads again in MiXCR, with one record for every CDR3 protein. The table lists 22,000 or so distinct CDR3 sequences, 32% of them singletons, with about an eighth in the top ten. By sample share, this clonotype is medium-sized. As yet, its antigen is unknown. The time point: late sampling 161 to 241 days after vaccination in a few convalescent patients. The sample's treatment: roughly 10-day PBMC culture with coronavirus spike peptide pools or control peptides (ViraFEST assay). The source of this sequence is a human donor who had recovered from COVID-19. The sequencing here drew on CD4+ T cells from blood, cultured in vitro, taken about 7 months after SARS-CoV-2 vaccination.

CDR3 residues: CASSLSGVSNQPQHF. CDR3 DNA: TGTGCCAGCAGCTTATCAGGGGTCAGCAATCAGCCCCAGCATTTT. This chain joins TRBV7-3 and TRBJ1-5; the D gene is possibly TRBD1 (6 bases). The V gene's germline CDR1 is SGHTA and CDR2 FQGTGA. There are 15 residues in the CDR3. Deletions cut 2 bases from V and 1 base from J, with 9 bases between.